This TCR beta chain was recorded in a study of CD8+CD57+ T cells in acquired aplastic anemia. Whole-study context: DNA per sorted CD4+ or CD8+ sample ranged roughly 0.17 to 27.4 ug, averaging around 3.1 ug.

Using genomic DNA as the template, TCR beta VDJ and CDR3 profiling was carried out. TCRdb ran MiXCR on the reads and lists one entry per CDR3 protein. The sample contains some 150,000 distinct CDR3 sequences, approximately 52% of which appear only once. V was trimmed by 4 bases and J by 2 bases, leaving 6 bases between them. Germline CDR1 SGHTA, CDR2 FQGNSA. The CDR3 consists of 13 residues. All sequencing subjects had displayed CD8+CD57+ cell expansion on flow cytometry. A severe acquired aplastic anemia diagnosis applied to all patients. The chain links TRBV7-2 to TRBJ2-1; D not resolved. Sequencing used sorted CD4+, CD8+, or CD8+CD57+ T cells (not recorded which) from PBMCs. This sequence was found in a human donor with aplastic anemia. CDR3 bases: TGTGCCAGCAGCTCACGCACCTACAATGAGCAGTTCTTC. Its protein is CASSSRTYNEQFF.